The entry that follows covers one T cell receptor beta chain sequence. What it recognizes is unknown. Trimming took 2 bases from V and 1 from J, leaving 8 bases between them. The CDR3 covers 14 residues. CDR1 is SGHNT, CDR2 YENEEA, per germline. The data belong to a study of OX40 agonist ivuxolimab in advanced cancers. Study context: Those enrolled were approximately 83% male, with a mean age of 60 years and ages from about 20 to 85. Study-wide results and caveats: At doses 0.1 to 3.0 mg/kg, CD4+ and CD8+ clones expanded. Expanded peripheral T cell antigen specificity was not determined.

TCRdb's table, derived via immunoSEQ multiplex PCR, lists solely in-frame clones and lacks some. The sample has tens of thousands of clones, just under 90% seen once; the top ten hold approximately 1.8%. The chain carries TRBV11-3 and TRBJ1-1, with no clear D. Source: CD4+ or CD8+ T cells sorted from blood, taken in a trial of the OX40 agonist ivuxolimab. This clonotype was sampled from an adult with an advanced solid tumor such as melanoma, head and neck, liver or kidney cancer. The CDR3 nucleotides read TGTGCCAGCAGCTTATCACAGAAGAACACTGAAGCTTTCTTT. Translation gives CASSLSQKNTEAFF.